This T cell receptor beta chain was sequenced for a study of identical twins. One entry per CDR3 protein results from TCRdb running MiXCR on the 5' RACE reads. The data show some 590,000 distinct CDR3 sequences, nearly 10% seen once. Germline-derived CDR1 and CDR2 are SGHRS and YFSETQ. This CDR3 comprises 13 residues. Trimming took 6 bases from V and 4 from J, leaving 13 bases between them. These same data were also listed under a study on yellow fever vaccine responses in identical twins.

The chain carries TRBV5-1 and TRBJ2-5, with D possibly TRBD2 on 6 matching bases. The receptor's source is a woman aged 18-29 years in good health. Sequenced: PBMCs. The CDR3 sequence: CASTTSYGETQYF. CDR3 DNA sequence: TGCGCCAGCACTACTAGCTACGGAGAGACCCAGTACTTC.